This record covers a single T cell receptor beta chain. The antigen it binds to is not known. Per-base qualities were not stored, and no clone one base away is much larger. The library was obtained by 5' RACE. The sequencing machine was an Illumina HiSeq 2500. A second PCR of 7 to 11 cycles was performed with a sample-barcoded 5' primer and a J-beta primer mix. A template-switch 5' adaptor carrying 12 random nucleotides introduced a unique molecular identifier onto each TCR beta cDNA molecule. At least 3 million CDR3-containing paired-end reads were obtained from each sample. First-strand cDNA synthesis was performed from all RNA using the Mint cDNA synthesis kit, with priming by a TRBC-specific oligonucleotide. Following uracil-DNA glycosylase treatment, a first 18-cycle PCR with universal primers M1SS and BC2_uni_R was performed on all cDNA. Per the original workflow: For normalization, 1 million high-quality reads were randomly selected from each sample, with every read carrying a distinct molecular identifier. Reads sharing molecular identifiers were discarded rather than binned into consensus sequences. MiTCR, set to a Q25 quality threshold and the strictest error-elimination algorithm, was used for CDR3 identification, clonotype clustering and error correction. A nonparametric unseen species model with Euler transformation was used to estimate a lower bound on total TCR beta diversity. TCRdb redid the processing of the public reads, applying fastp at Q25 and MiXCR, and retained in-frame beta chains. Rows are combined by CDR3 protein, so each entry shows the most common genes and DNA. The V and J calls come from TCRdb's annotation, not from the publication. This sample has about 720,000 distinct CDR3 sequences in its table, and around a fifth of those were observed once. Roughly 22% of the sample belongs to the ten largest clones.

The donors were roughly 38 Caucasian individuals from Russia, aged roughly 6 to 90 years, who were systemically healthy. Each donor gave 9 to 10 milliliters of peripheral blood, collected into EDTA-treated Vacutainer tubes. Ficoll-Paque density-gradient centrifugation was used to isolate PBMCs, with at least 7 million obtained per sample. Trizol reagent was used to extract total RNA from the PBMCs, yielding at least 5.5 micrograms per sample. For every donor, flow cytometry on a PBMC aliquot measured the percentage of naive CD45RAhigh/CD27high T cells. These data come from a study of blood T cells in healthy people across ages (dated by TCRdb to between 2015 and 2016). About the study as a whole: In model experiments, template switching captured roughly one uniquely barcoded TCR beta cDNA molecule for every two T cells. The donors were divided into four age groups: young (average approximately 15 years), middle-aged (roughly 42), aged (about 60) and long-lived (nearly 85). Age-related changes in TCR beta repertoire diversity were measured in the study by deep sequencing normalized with unique cDNA molecular identifiers. Using the same blood draw, the study looked at two additional independent replicas of 1 million unique cDNA reads for two donors, one aged 18 to 29 and the other aged 80 or older. To avoid experimental bias, donors of different ages were randomly spread across the sequencing lanes.

The paper's findings and limits, for the study overall: Donor CMV infection status was unknown, potentially confounding age-related changes in expanded clonotypes. The percentage of naive T cells measured by flow cytometry correlated strongly with observed TCR beta diversity. Estimates of total diversity based on one million sequenced T cells were considered lower bounds and underestimates. Bulk unsorted PBMC profiling prevented conclusive comparison of naive and antigen-experienced compartments. Compared with the aged group, more naive CD4+ T cells, fewer expanded clones and increased TCR diversity were shown by the long-lived group, suggesting age selection. Observed TCR beta diversity per million T cells fell roughly linearly with age, and a significant reduction was already apparent by age about 38.

The CDR3 goes from the cysteine to the phenylalanine over 15 residues. Kept here is only the CDR3 DNA, which spans 45 bases and is read in frame from base 1. From the germline V gene, CDR1 is KGHSH and CDR2 is LQKENI. Sequencing was carried out using blood. In this chain, TRBV18 is recombined with TRBJ2-5, with no confidently assigned D gene. The tail of the sequence fits TRBJ2-1 better, so the J call may be wrong. The receptor was derived from a man in his sixties or seventies in good health. The DNA sequence is TGTGCCAGCTCACCACAAAACTTAGGGTCCGATGAGCAGTTCTTC. This translates into CASSPQNLGSDEQFF.